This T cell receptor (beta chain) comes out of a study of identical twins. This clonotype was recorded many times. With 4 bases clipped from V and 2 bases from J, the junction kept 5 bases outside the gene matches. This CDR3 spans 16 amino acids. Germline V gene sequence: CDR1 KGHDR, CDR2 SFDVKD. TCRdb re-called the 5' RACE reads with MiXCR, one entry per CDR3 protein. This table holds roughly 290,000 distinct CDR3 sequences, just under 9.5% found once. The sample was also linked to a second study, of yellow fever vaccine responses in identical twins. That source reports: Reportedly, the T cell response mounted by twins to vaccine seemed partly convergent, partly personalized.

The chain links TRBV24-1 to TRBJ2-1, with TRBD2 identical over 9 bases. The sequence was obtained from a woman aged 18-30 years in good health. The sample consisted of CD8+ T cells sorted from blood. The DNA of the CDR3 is TGTGCCACCAGTGACCTTAGCGGGGGACCCTACAATGAGCAGTTCTTC. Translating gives CATSDLSGGPYNEQFF.